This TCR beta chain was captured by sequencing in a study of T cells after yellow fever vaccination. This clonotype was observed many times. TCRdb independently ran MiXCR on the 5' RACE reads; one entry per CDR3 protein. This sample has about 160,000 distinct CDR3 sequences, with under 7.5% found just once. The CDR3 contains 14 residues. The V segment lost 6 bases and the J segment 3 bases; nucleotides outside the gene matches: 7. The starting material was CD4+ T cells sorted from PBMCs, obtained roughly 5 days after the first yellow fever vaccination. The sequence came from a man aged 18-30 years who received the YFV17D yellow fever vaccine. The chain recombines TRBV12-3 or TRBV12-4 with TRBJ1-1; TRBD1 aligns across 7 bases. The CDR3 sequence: CASSPEGAYTEAFF. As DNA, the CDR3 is TGTGCCAGCAGCCCGGAGGGGGCGTACACTGAAGCTTTCTTT.